The clone carrying this T cell receptor beta chain was detected a few times. Its antigen is unidentified. This entry is derived from a study of cytomegalovirus exposure and HLA in healthy donors. Study observations and caveats: An ancestry cluster, one associated with Asian ancestry, reportedly showed fewer N-insertions than the approximately 670-donor mean in a later analysis. A later analysis found most CMV-associated TCR beta chains apparently HLA-restricted. Accurate predictions that matched the HLA-A and HLA-B alleles of most subjects were reportedly made from TCR beta sequences.

V gave up 8 bases and J gave up 5 bases; unmatched junction bases: 7. The CDR3 contains 13 residues. CDR1 is SNHLY, CDR2 FYNNEI, per germline. This PCR relied on a set of 60 Vbeta primers and 13 Jbeta primers. Profiled with immunoSEQ multiplex PCR; TCRdb holds only in-frame clones, not every one. This table holds 120,000 or so clones, about 10% found once. Source material: PBMCs. The V gene is TRBV2, the J gene TRBJ2-5; 8 nucleotides align to TRBD2. The sequence came from a woman younger than 30 in good health and CMV-seropositive. The CDR3 DNA reads as TGTGCCAGCTCGAGCGGGAGCGGTGAGACCCAGTACTTC. Translated: CASSSGSGETQYF. Supplemented by reference TRBV2 and TRBJ2-5, the full variable domain reads EPEVTQTPSHQVTQMGQEVILRCVPISNHLYFYWYRQILGQKVEFLVSFYNNEISEKSEIFDDQFSVERPDGSNFTLKIRSTKLEDSAMYFCASSSGSGETQYFGPGTRLLVL.